These T cell receptor beta chains were read from a single sample in a study of breast tumors, draining lymph nodes, adjacent tissues. TCRdb re-called the multiplex PCR reads through MiXCR, storing one row per CDR3 protein. In the table there are around 250,000 distinct CDR3 sequences, less than 35% of which are singletons. The specimen sequenced was axillary lymph node tissue. The origin of the receptors is a female donor with breast cancer. Some clones in this sample may be carry-over from other donors' samples. CDR3s include the opening cysteine and the closing phenylalanine or tryptophan. Each record gives: D gene, J gene, V gene, clone size, CDR3 DNA, CDR3 protein. D genes are given only for firm matches. Clone sizes are given selectively: once, few, many, or a class where the clone is expanded.

d_call: TRBD1; j_call: TRBJ1-4; v_call: TRBV7-9; clone_size: -; cdr3_nt: TGTGCCAGCAGCTCGACGACAGGGGGCGCGGTCGAAAAACTGTTTTTT; cdr3_aa: CASSSTTGGAVEKLFF
d_call: -; j_call: TRBJ2-5; v_call: TRBV11-2; clone_size: -; cdr3_nt: TGTGCCAGCAGCTCAGTAGGGTTTGAGACCCAGTACTTC; cdr3_aa: CASSSVGFETQYF
d_call: TRBD1; j_call: TRBJ1-2; v_call: TRBV15; clone_size: -; cdr3_nt: TGTGCCACCAGCCAAGGGACAGGGGGGGAGGATGGCTACACCTTC; cdr3_aa: CATSQGTGGEDGYTF
d_call: -; j_call: TRBJ2-5; v_call: TRBV9; clone_size: many; cdr3_nt: TGTGCCAGCAGCGTAGGTCGGACGGGAGCGGTCCAAGAGACCCAGTACTTC; cdr3_aa: CASSVGRTGAVQETQYF
d_call: -; j_call: TRBJ2-5; v_call: TRBV20-1; clone_size: many; cdr3_nt: TGCAGTGCTTGTACGGGGGCGGTGGCGACCCAAGAGACCCAGTACTTC; cdr3_aa: CSACTGAVATQETQYF
d_call: -; j_call: TRBJ1-2; v_call: TRBV3-1; clone_size: many; cdr3_nt: TGTGCCAGCAGCCAGAGCAGGGCTAACTATGGCTACACCTTC; cdr3_aa: CASSQSRANYGYTF
d_call: TRBD2; j_call: TRBJ2-1; v_call: TRBV10-1; clone_size: few; cdr3_nt: TGCGCCAGCAGTGAGAAAGCGGGACTGGGTGGCAATGAGCAGTTCTTC; cdr3_aa: CASSEKAGLGGNEQFF
d_call: TRBD2; j_call: TRBJ2-3; v_call: TRBV24-1; clone_size: -; cdr3_nt: TGTGCCACCAGTGATGGGACTAGCGGGGATACGCAGTATTTT; cdr3_aa: CATSDGTSGDTQYF
d_call: -; j_call: TRBJ1-5; v_call: TRBV7-3; clone_size: -; cdr3_nt: TGTGCCAGCAGCTCCGGGCAGAGAGGGAATCAGCCCCAGCATTTT; cdr3_aa: CASSSGQRGNQPQHF
d_call: -; j_call: TRBJ1-5; v_call: TRBV6-6; clone_size: many; cdr3_nt: TGTGCCAGCAGTTATGACAATCAGCCCCAGCATTTT; cdr3_aa: CASSYDNQPQHF
d_call: -; j_call: TRBJ2-7; v_call: TRBV15; clone_size: many; cdr3_nt: TGTGCCACCAGCAGAGACAGGGTAGGCGAGCAGTACTTC; cdr3_aa: CATSRDRVGEQYF
d_call: TRBD1; j_call: TRBJ2-7; v_call: TRBV30; clone_size: many; cdr3_nt: TGTGCCTGGAGTCGACAGGGGGGCACGTACGAGCAGTACTTC; cdr3_aa: CAWSRQGGTYEQYF
d_call: -; j_call: TRBJ2-2; v_call: TRBV7-9; clone_size: few; cdr3_nt: TGCGCCAGCAGTGAGTCCCCGGGACATCGGGCCGGGGACACCGGGGAGCTGTTTTTT; cdr3_aa: CASSESPGHRAGDTGELFF
d_call: -; j_call: TRBJ2-1; v_call: TRBV9; clone_size: many; cdr3_nt: TGTGCCAGCAGCGTAGCTCTGGGGGTTGAGCAGTTCTTC; cdr3_aa: CASSVALGVEQFF
d_call: TRBD2; j_call: TRBJ2-5; v_call: TRBV7-9; clone_size: once; cdr3_nt: TGTGCCAGCAGCATAGTTGGCGGGGGGGTTGCGGAGACCCAGTACTTC; cdr3_aa: CASSIVGGGVAETQYF
d_call: -; j_call: TRBJ2-7; v_call: TRBV20-1; clone_size: -; cdr3_nt: TGCAGTGCTAGAGTGGCAGTATCCCTCTACGAGCAGTACTTC; cdr3_aa: CSARVAVSLYEQYF
d_call: TRBD1; j_call: TRBJ1-2; v_call: TRBV29-1; clone_size: -; cdr3_nt: TGCAGCGTGAACGGACAGGTAAACACCTTC; cdr3_aa: CSVNGQVNTF
d_call: TRBD2; j_call: TRBJ2-3; v_call: TRBV27; clone_size: few; cdr3_nt: TGTGCCAGCAGTTCAAGACTAGCTAGCGATACGCAGTATTTT; cdr3_aa: CASSSRLASDTQYF
d_call: TRBD1; j_call: TRBJ2-2; v_call: TRBV24-1; clone_size: -; cdr3_nt: TGTGCCACCAGTGTGGCAGGGGGCACCGGGGAGCTGTTTTTT; cdr3_aa: CATSVAGGTGELFF
d_call: TRBD2; j_call: TRBJ2-5; v_call: TRBV19; clone_size: many; cdr3_nt: TGTGCCAGTAGTCTTTGGACTAGCGGGGACAAGGGAGAGACCCAGTACTTC; cdr3_aa: CASSLWTSGDKGETQYF
d_call: TRBD1; j_call: TRBJ1-6; v_call: TRBV9; clone_size: many; cdr3_nt: TGTGCCAGCAGCTCAAGGACAGGGGAATCACCCCTCCACTTT; cdr3_aa: CASSSRTGESPLHF
d_call: -; j_call: TRBJ2-3; v_call: TRBV2; clone_size: -; cdr3_nt: TGTGCCAGCAGACAACTAGTCCGAGAGCAGTATTTT; cdr3_aa: CASRQLVREQYF
d_call: TRBD2; j_call: TRBJ2-7; v_call: TRBV7-2; clone_size: -; cdr3_nt: TGTGCCAGCAGCGATAGCGGGGGGGTCTACGAGCAGTACTTC; cdr3_aa: CASSDSGGVYEQYF
d_call: TRBD1; j_call: TRBJ2-7; v_call: TRBV5-6; clone_size: many; cdr3_nt: TGTGCCAGCAGCTACCCCGGGACAGACTACGAGCAGTACTTC; cdr3_aa: CASSYPGTDYEQYF
d_call: -; j_call: TRBJ2-3; v_call: TRBV24-1; clone_size: once; cdr3_nt: TGTGCCACCAGTGATATTCGGGGCTACGAGCAGTATTTT; cdr3_aa: CATSDIRGYEQYF